This T cell receptor beta chain comes out of a study of cytomegalovirus exposure and HLA in healthy donors. This CDR3 comprises 13 residues. Germline V gene sequence: CDR1 WSHSY, CDR2 SAAADI. V gave up 10 bases and J gave up 3 bases; unmatched junction bases: 5. Data came from immunoSEQ multiplex PCR; TCRdb stores just in-frame clones and leaves some out. Among 200,000 or so clones, around 90% were seen once, and the ten largest hold roughly 1%. Sequencing used PBMCs. This sequence was found in a woman under 30 in good health and CMV-seronegative. The rearrangement joins TRBV10-2 to TRBJ2-1; 8 bases align to TRBD1. CDR3 loop: CATQGGRYNEQFF. DNA for the CDR3: TGCGCCACACAGGGGGGCCGCTACAATGAGCAGTTCTTC.